This TCR beta chain emerged from a study of radiation and T cells in renal cell carcinoma (dated by TCRdb to the early 2020s). About the study as a whole: In total, 50 to 60 samples, comprising roughly 25 tumors and some 27 peripheral blood samples, were subjected to TCR beta sequencing. The last blood draw happened 4 weeks after radiation, timed to coincide with nephrectomy. In the approximately 58 samples combined, some 4 million unique CDR3 nucleotide sequences were found, encoding 2,658,974 unique CDR3 amino acid sequences.

TCR beta libraries were generated from genomic DNA with the immunoSEQ kit, following the manufacturer's recommendations. To prepare libraries, a first multiplex PCR with proprietary primers was run, followed by a second PCR that added unique barcodes, and a bead cleanup was done after each round. Each sample batch included a kit-provided positive control reaction and a negative control reaction. The final libraries were assessed on an Agilent 4200 TapeStation D1000 ScreenTape, pooled by volume, and quantified by qPCR. Sequencing was performed on an Illumina NextSeq500 using a MidOutput 150-cycle cartridge, with 156 Read1 cycles, 15 Index1 cycles, and the kit custom primers. The pooled library was loaded at around 1 pM, and approximately 19% PhiX control was spiked in. The study's processing was this. Vendor-processed data were analyzed in R, and a clonotype was defined as all T cells sharing the same CDR3 nucleotide sequence. For clone abundance analyses, frequencies were normalized to the 10,000 most abundant clones per sample. Public T cell clones, averaging fewer than five per sample, were removed before analysis. Tumor-enriched and baseline blood-enriched clonotypes were defined by at least a 32-fold difference in abundance between compartments. A beta-binomial differential abundance model was used to identify clonotypes that expanded or contracted between blood time points. The Baroni-Urbani and Buser coefficient was used to measure tumor-blood repertoire similarity, and groups were compared with two-tailed Wilcoxon tests in R. TCRdb's version of the immuneACCESS table is confined to in-frame rearrangements and falls short of the full clone set. An unresolved V gene accounts for under half of the shortfall where checked; the remainder is of unknown origin. V and J calls and clone size are given by that table; D and trimming were obtained from the DNA. The sample table records roughly 170,000 clones; 88% of these occur just once. Of the sample, about 11% is held by the ten largest clones.

On this clone itself: It has no known antigen specificity. The input lacks base qualities; no much larger clone sits a single base away.

Based on the germline V gene (reference sequence), the CDR1 and CDR2 sequences are LNHDA and SQIVND. The CDR3 starts with the cysteine, ends with the phenylalanine, and has 13 residues. CDR3 DNA is the only sequence kept; it has 39 bases, read in frame from the first base. Trimming costs V 3 bases and J 9 bases, and their ends lie 14 bases apart. The meaning of the sample's time point label: blood 4 weeks post-SBRT, at nephrectomy. The treatment or condition label for this specimen denotes: 15 Gy SBRT to primary tumor, nephrectomy 4 weeks later. The samples were obtained from a clinical trial, where primary renal cell carcinomas were treated with 15 Gy stereotactic body radiation therapy and then removed by nephrectomy 4 weeks afterward. Serial peripheral blood from radiation-treated patients was sampled at baseline, 2 weeks and 4 weeks after SBRT to track tumor-enriched clonotypes. Renal cell carcinoma with clear cell pathology was present in all patients. The QIAamp DNA Blood Mini Kit (Qiagen) was used to prepare genomic DNA for TCR sequencing. Only samples passing all quality control checks were included in the analyses.

Paper-wide results and their limitations: In blood, the top tumor clonotypes increased between baseline and 2 weeks post-radiation and then shrank by 4 weeks, which suggests that tumor-resident clones expanded only transiently. No pretreatment tumor biopsies were available, so the baseline intratumoral presence of clonotypes could not be determined. Effects of radiation dose or scheduling on the TCR repertoire could not be addressed with the single-armed trial design. Blood repertoire dynamics were not followed beyond 4 weeks after treatment.

The TCR comes from a woman aged 45-65 years with renal cell carcinoma. The source was blood, collected from a patient whose treatment included radiotherapy and nephrectomy. The V and J segments used are TRBV19 and TRBJ1-2; no D gene can be assigned with confidence. The sequenced DNA: TGTGCCAGTAGTATCCGGACTGCTAATAGCTACACCTTC. Its coded protein is CASSIRTANSYTF.